The subject of this entry is one T cell receptor beta chain. The read terminates 3 residues before the CDR3 end, so the remaining end is supplied by the germline J gene. The data stem from a study of T cells in women clearing cervical HPV infection. Study context: Case blood was drawn when the lesion was first found; control blood after infection became undetectable.

Assay used: immunoSEQ multiplex PCR; TCRdb lists only in-frame clones, some missing. The sample table sets out 20,000 to 25,000 clones. V dropped 6 bases and J dropped 5 bases, with 16 bases sitting between them. CDR1 and CDR2 (germline): MNHEY, SVGEGT. This CDR3 is 14 amino acids long. The clonotype comes from a woman aged 18 to 69 with a cervical HPV16 infection that either progressed to CIN3+ or cleared (not recorded which). The source material was blood buffy coat. V usage is TRBV6-2 or TRBV6-3 and J usage is TRBJ2-5; D is perhaps TRBD1 (6 bases). CDR3 protein: CASSSHQGWETQYF. Partial CDR3 DNA: TGTGCCAGCAGCTCCCATCAGGGGTGGGAGACC.